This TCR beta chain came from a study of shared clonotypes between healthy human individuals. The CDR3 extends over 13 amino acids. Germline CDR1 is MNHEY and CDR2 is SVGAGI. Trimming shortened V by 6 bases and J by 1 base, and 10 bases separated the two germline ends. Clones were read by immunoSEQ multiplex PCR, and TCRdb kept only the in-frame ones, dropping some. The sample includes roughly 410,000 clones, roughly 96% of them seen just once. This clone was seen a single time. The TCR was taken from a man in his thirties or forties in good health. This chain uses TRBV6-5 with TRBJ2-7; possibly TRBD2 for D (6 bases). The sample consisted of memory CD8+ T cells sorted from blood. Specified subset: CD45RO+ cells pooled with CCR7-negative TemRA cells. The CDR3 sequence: CASSLGTSYEQYF. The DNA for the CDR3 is TGTGCCAGCAGCTTAGGGACTTCCTACGAGCAGTACTTC.